The 10 T cell receptor beta chains below come from one sample, sequenced in a study of graft-versus-host responses after intestinal transplantation. These TCRs are of unknown antigen specificity. Data came from immunoSEQ multiplex PCR; TCRdb stores just in-frame clones and leaves some out. The sample has 80,000 to 100,000 clones, 90% to 95% seen once. Specimen: unstimulated CD4+ T cells sorted from spleen or lymph node cells, collected before transplant. These receptor sequences come from a human donor who was the organ donor for an intestinal transplant.

The gene calls are TRBV7-9 and TRBJ1-1, with D possibly TRBD1 on 6 matching bases. The CDR3 extends over 17 amino acids. CDR1 is SEHNR, CDR2 FQNEAQ, per germline (reference sequence). V lost 7 bases and J lost 2, with 23 bases in between. CDR3 loop: CASTPKGGGDRNTEAFF. For the CDR3, the DNA is TGTGCCAGCACCCCAAAGGGGGGGGGCGACCGTAACACTGAAGCTTTCTTT.

V and J are TRBV28 and TRBJ2-7, with TRBD2 matching over 8 bases. After removal of 7 bases from V and 3 bases from J, the junction contained 17 bases not matched to a gene. Germline CDR1 and CDR2: MDHEN and SYDVKM. This CDR3 has 17 residues. The CDR3 region has the DNA TGTGCCAGCACCCCAACCGGCACTAGCGGACGAAACTACGAGCAGTACTTC. Residues: CASTPTGTSGRNYEQYF.

This clone was recorded only once. The chain joins TRBV30 to TRBJ1-5; D possibly corresponds to TRBD1 (6 bases). The CDR3 totals 16 residues. Trimming pared 2 bases from V and 7 bases from J, leaving 21 bases between. Germline lookup yields CDR1 GTSNPN and CDR2 SVGIG (reference sequence). CDR3 sequence: CAWSPPGQGTGQPQHF. The CDR3 bases are TGTGCCTGGAGTCCCCCAGGGCAGGGGACGGGCCAGCCCCAGCATTTT.

The rearrangement links TRBV6-4 to TRBJ2-7, with D possibly matching TRBD2 (6 bases). V gave up 5 bases and J gave up 3 bases, with 8 bases separating them. This CDR3 has 12 amino acids. Germline CDR1 reads MRHNA; CDR2 reads SNTAGT. The CDR3 is CASSRLVYEQYF. The CDR3 DNA reads as TGTGCCAGCAGTAGACTAGTCTACGAGCAGTACTTC.

The rearrangement links TRBV6-5 to TRBJ1-5; the D gene is possibly TRBD1 (6 bases). This CDR3 has 15 amino acids. The ends were cut back, 5 bases at V and 1 base at J, with 12 bases in the middle. Germline V gene sequence: CDR1 MNHEY, CDR2 SVGAGI. DNA for the CDR3: TGTGCCAGCAGTCCCACAGGGTCCAGCAATCAGCCCCAGCATTTT. It specifies CASSPTGSSNQPQHF.

The rearrangement uses TRBV5-1 and TRBJ2-2; D unclear. The CDR3 consists of 12 residues. Trimming cost V 1 base and J 6 bases, with 4 bases left between them. The germline CDR1 and CDR2 sequences are SGHRS and YFSETQ. The CDR3 here is CASSLYPGELFF. The DNA for the CDR3 is TGCGCCAGCAGCTTGTATCCCGGGGAGCTGTTTTTT.

The chain combines TRBV7-3 with TRBJ1-2; D remains ambiguous. This CDR3 is 11 amino acids long. V shed 5 bases and J shed 7 bases, with 8 bases lying between them. Germline CDR1 and CDR2: SGHTA and FQGTGA. CDR3 nucleotide sequence: TGTGCCAGCAGCCCCCCTTTTGGCTACACCTTC. This translates into CASSPPFGYTF.

The rearrangement uses TRBV5-1 and TRBJ1-1; 7 nucleotides agree with TRBD1. The CDR3 sequence is 16 residues long. With V trimmed by 4 bases and J by 1 base, 10 bases remained unmatched. The V gene's germline CDR1 is SGHRS and CDR2 YFSETQ. The CDR3 DNA reads TGCGCCAGCAGCACAACGACAGGGTTTACGAACACTGAAGCTTTCTTT. Protein product: CASSTTTGFTNTEAFF.

The V call is TRBV4-3, the J call TRBJ2-1, with 9 bases aligning to TRBD2. J was trimmed by 6 bases and V by 3 bases; bases with no gene match: 6. The CDR3 is 15 residues long. Germline V gene data show CDR1 as LGHNA and CDR2 as YSLEER. The CDR3: CASSQGTSSGNEQFF. The CDR3 coding sequence is TGCGCCAGCAGCCAGGGGACTAGCTCTGGCAATGAGCAGTTCTTC.

The genes are TRBV5-1 and TRBJ1-1; 7 nucleotides align to TRBD1. Germline lookup yields CDR1 SGHRS and CDR2 YFSETQ. The CDR3 totals 14 residues. V dropped 4 bases and J dropped 1; count of bases not matched to a gene: 4. The CDR3 region is CASSPGQPNTEAFF. The CDR3 nucleotides are TGCGCCAGCAGCCCGGGACAGCCGAACACTGAAGCTTTCTTT.